The 17 T cell receptor beta chains in this list originate from one sample, sequenced in a study of T cells after yellow fever vaccination. TCRdb fed the 5' RACE reads into MiXCR, producing one record per CDR3 protein. The sample consists of about 340,000 distinct CDR3 sequences, 3% to 4.5% of them appearing once. This material consisted of PBMCs, taken 5 days after the yellow fever booster vaccination. The receptors were sampled from a man between 18 and 35 years old who received the YFV17D yellow fever vaccine.

In its sample, this clonotype was seen many times. The V call is TRBV4-2, the J call TRBJ2-7; D is unclear. CDR1 LGHNA and CDR2 YNFKEQ come from the germline V gene. Trimming removed 0 bases from V and 1 base from J, with 10 bases in between. This CDR3 spans 15 amino acids. CDR3 coding DNA: TGTGCCAGCAGCCAAGAATCCGGGCTTTCCTACGAGCAGTACTTC. Translation gives CASSQESGLSYEQYF.

This clonotype has more than one count but fewer than ten. CDR3 in DNA: TGTGCCAGTAGGGACAGAGCTAACTATGGCTACACCTTC. Its protein product is CASRDRANYGYTF. This chain uses TRBV9 with TRBJ1-2; 7 bases agree with TRBD1. There are 13 residues in the CDR3. The germline gives CDR1 SGDLS, CDR2 YYNGEE. The V and J ends lost 8 bases and 0 bases, in that order; junction bases with no gene match: 4.

This clonotype was detected a few times. The chain recombines TRBV7-9 with TRBJ1-2; D ambiguous. With 5 bases removed from V and 2 bases from J, the gap between germline ends came to 15 bases. The V gene's germline CDR1 is SEHNR and CDR2 FQNEAQ (reference sequence). The CDR3 extends over 15 amino acids. CDR3 DNA sequence: TGTGCCAGCAGCCGACCTCAAACCACAAACTATGGCTACACCTTC. Its translation is CASSRPQTTNYGYTF.

This clonotype was detected ten times or more. This chain links TRBV7-9 with TRBJ1-6; D ambiguous. V lost 3 bases, J lost 6 bases, and 9 bases lay in between. Germline CDR1 reads SEHNR; CDR2 reads FQNEAQ (reference sequence). The CDR3 is made up of 14 amino acids. The CDR3 protein is CASSLMEINSPLHF. Written as DNA, the CDR3 is TGTGCCAGCAGCTTGATGGAGATTAATTCACCCCTCCACTTT.

V and J are TRBV30 and TRBJ2-3; the D gene is possibly TRBD2 (7 bases). This CDR3 spans 15 amino acids. Germline V gives CDR1 GTSNPN, CDR2 SVGIG (reference sequence). Deletions cut 0 bases from V and 2 bases from J, with 12 bases between. The CDR3 DNA reads TGTGCCTGGAGTGTAGGGGGGGGGGCCACAGATACGCAGTATTTT. Translating gives CAWSVGGGATDTQYF. Variable domain in full (rest from reference TRBV30 and TRBJ2-3): SQTIHQWPATLVQPVGSPLSLECTVEGTSNPNLYWYRQAAGRGLQLLFYSVGIGQISSEVPQNLSASRPQDRQFILSSKKLLLSDSGFYLCAWSVGGGATDTQYFGPGTRLTVL.

This clonotype was seen a handful of times. The gene calls are TRBV11-2 and TRBJ2-1, with D hard to call. Germline lookup yields CDR1 SGHAT and CDR2 FQNNGV. V lost 2 bases and J 4 bases, leaving 9 bases between the germline ends. The length of the CDR3 is 14 residues. The CDR3 region is CASSLLVRYNEQFF. The CDR3 DNA is TGTGCCAGCAGCTTACTAGTCCGGTACAATGAGCAGTTCTTC.

This clonotype has more than one count but fewer than ten. The J gene is TRBJ1-1, the V gene TRBV27; a weak D match, TRBD1 (6 bases). V dropped 5 bases and J dropped 4 bases, with 17 bases sitting between them. The CDR3 is made up of 15 amino acids. Germline CDR1 MNHEY, CDR2 SMNVEV (reference sequence). CDR3 region: CASSAGKQGSTEAFF. CDR3 sequence (DNA): TGTGCCAGCAGTGCGGGAAAACAGGGAAGCACTGAAGCTTTCTTT.

In this sample, this clonotype turned up a few times. The CDR3 nucleotides are TGTGCCAGCAGCCAAGATGAAGCGCGACAATACACCGGGGAGCTGTTTTTT. Protein: CASSQDEARQYTGELFF. The V gene is TRBV4-2, the J gene TRBJ2-2; D is unresolved. V lost 0 bases, J lost 3 bases, and 14 bases lay in between. CDR1 is LGHNA and CDR2 is YNFKEQ in the germline V gene. CDR3 length: 17 amino acids.

The V call is TRBV3-1, the J call TRBJ2-1, with 8 bases fitting TRBD1. Trimming removed 0 bases from V and 2 bases from J; junction bases left unmatched: 3. Germline loops: CDR1 LGHDT, CDR2 YNNKEL (reference sequence). The CDR3 is 16 amino acids. This CDR3 reads CASSQDAGGAYNEQFF. The CDR3, as DNA: TGTGCCAGCAGCCAAGATGCAGGGGGCGCCTACAATGAGCAGTTCTTC.

The V gene is TRBV5-4, the J gene TRBJ1-2; D may be TRBD1 (5 bases). Germline CDR1 SGHNT, CDR2 YYREEE (reference sequence). V was clipped by 2 bases and J by 0 bases, with 11 bases between them. The CDR3 extends over 15 amino acids. The CDR3 bases are TGTGCCAGCAGCTTTAGGGACGGAGCTAACTATGGCTACACCTTC. Its protein product is CASSFRDGANYGYTF.

Only a few counts were recorded for this clonotype. The chain uses TRBV2 and TRBJ1-5; TRBD1 matches at 8 bases. J lost 6 bases, V lost 5 bases, and 12 bases had no gene match. Germline V lookup: CDR1 SNHLY, CDR2 FYNNEI. The CDR3 length is 16 residues. CDR3 sequence (DNA): TGTGCCAGCAGTCCGAATCACAGGGGGTATAGTCAGCCCCAGCATTTT. Protein sequence: CASSPNHRGYSQPQHF.

At least ten counts were recorded for this clonotype. The V gene is TRBV28, the J gene TRBJ2-7; perhaps D is TRBD1 or TRBD2 (5 bases each). V lost 6 bases and J 7 bases, leaving 28 bases between the germline ends. Germline assignment: CDR1 MDHEN and CDR2 SYDVKM. CDR3 length equals 17 residues. CDR3 sequence: CASSPAGMGEGSGEQYV. The CDR3 coding sequence is TGTGCCAGCAGCCCTGCTGGTATGGGCGAGGGGAGCGGTGAGCAGTACGTC.

This clonotype appeared many times. The chain joins TRBV12-3 or TRBV12-4 to TRBJ2-2; a possible D gene is TRBD1 (6 bases). CDR3 length equals 14 residues. Trimming took off 7 bases at V and 7 bases at J, with 16 bases between the two ends. This CDR3 is CASIQNRDIGELFF. CDR3 coding DNA: TGTGCCAGCATCCAAAACCGGGACATCGGGGAGCTGTTTTTT.

This clonotype was seen a handful of times. The chain is built from TRBV18 and TRBJ2-4; D is uncertain. The CDR3 is made up of 12 amino acids. CDR1 and CDR2 (germline): KGHSH, LQKENI. V dropped 6 bases and J dropped 5 bases, with 8 bases sitting between them. The CDR3 DNA reads as TGTGCCAGCTCGCTGACGGAAAACATTCAGTACTTC. This sequence encodes CASSLTENIQYF.

In this sample, this clonotype turned up a few times. The V gene is TRBV27, the J gene TRBJ2-1; D perhaps matches TRBD2 (5 bases). Trimming stripped 7 bases from V and 8 bases from J, with 24 bases between. Germline loops: CDR1 MNHEY, CDR2 SMNVEV (reference sequence). The CDR3 has 16 amino acids. CDR3 DNA sequence: TGTGCCAGCACCCTAGGCGGGCCCAGTTCCCTCTATGAGCAGTTCTTC. Translating gives CASTLGGPSSLYEQFF.

This clonotype was seen at least ten times. The chain uses TRBV4-2 and TRBJ1-2; D gene unclear. The CDR3 has 13 amino acids. The V end lost 6 bases, the J end lost 4 bases, and 12 bases lay between the germline ends. Germline V gene data show CDR1 as LGHNA and CDR2 as YNFKEQ. CDR3 region: CASRARNTYGYTF. DNA for the CDR3: TGTGCCAGCAGAGCGCGTAACACCTATGGCTACACCTTC.

The chain combines TRBV6-2 or TRBV6-3 with TRBJ2-1; TRBD2 aligns across 11 bases. Germline assignment: CDR1 MNHEY and CDR2 SVGEGT. With V trimmed by 6 bases and J by 8 bases, 6 bases remained unmatched. The CDR3 consists of 14 residues. CDR3 sequence reads: CASRSSGGKDEQFF. Here the CDR3 DNA reads TGTGCCAGCAGGTCTAGCGGGGGGAAGGATGAGCAGTTCTTC.